This TCR beta chain was captured in a study of T-cell reconstitution after alpha-beta-depleted transplantation in children. Whole-study findings and limits: When one year had passed after transplant, most T-cell counts and diversity came from newly produced T cells. There were reportedly several hundred expanded graft clones from which alpha-beta T cells came about two months after transplant. Some patients' high day-60 TCRbeta diversity was attributed to recipient cells surviving conditioning.

The sample holds many counts of this clonotype. Its antigen is still unknown. CDR3 length equals 14 residues. Germline assignment: CDR1 MNHNS and CDR2 SASEGT. V lost 1 base and J 3 bases, leaving 10 bases between the germline ends. Preparation of the TCRbeta library involved a method that used unique molecular identifiers. TCRdb reprocessed the PCR reads via MiXCR and lists one record per CDR3 protein. The repertoire has approximately 200,000 distinct CDR3 sequences, 6.3% of them found once; the top ten carry roughly 4.8%. The chain recombines TRBV6-1 with TRBJ2-7; D is possibly TRBD1 (5 bases). The sequenced sample was PBMCs, obtained before TCRalphabeta/CD19-depleted stem cell transplant. The TCR comes from a girl younger than two with combined immunodeficiency, due to receive a stem cell transplant. The CDR3 sequence is CASSEVGQGYEQYF. As DNA, the CDR3 is TGTGCCAGCAGTGAAGTGGGGCAGGGCTACGAGCAGTACTTC.